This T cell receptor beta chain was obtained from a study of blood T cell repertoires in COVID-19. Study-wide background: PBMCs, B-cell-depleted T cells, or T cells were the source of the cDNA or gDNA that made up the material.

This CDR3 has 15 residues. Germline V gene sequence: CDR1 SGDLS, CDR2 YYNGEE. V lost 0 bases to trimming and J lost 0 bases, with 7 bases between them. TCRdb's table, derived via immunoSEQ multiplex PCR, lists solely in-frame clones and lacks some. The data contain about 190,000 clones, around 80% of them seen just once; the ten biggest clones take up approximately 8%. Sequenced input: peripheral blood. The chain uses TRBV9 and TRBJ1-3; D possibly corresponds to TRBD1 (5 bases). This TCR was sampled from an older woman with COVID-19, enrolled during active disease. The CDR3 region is CASSVAGVSGNTIYF. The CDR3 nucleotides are TGTGCCAGCAGCGTAGCGGGGGTCTCTGGAAACACCATATATTTT.